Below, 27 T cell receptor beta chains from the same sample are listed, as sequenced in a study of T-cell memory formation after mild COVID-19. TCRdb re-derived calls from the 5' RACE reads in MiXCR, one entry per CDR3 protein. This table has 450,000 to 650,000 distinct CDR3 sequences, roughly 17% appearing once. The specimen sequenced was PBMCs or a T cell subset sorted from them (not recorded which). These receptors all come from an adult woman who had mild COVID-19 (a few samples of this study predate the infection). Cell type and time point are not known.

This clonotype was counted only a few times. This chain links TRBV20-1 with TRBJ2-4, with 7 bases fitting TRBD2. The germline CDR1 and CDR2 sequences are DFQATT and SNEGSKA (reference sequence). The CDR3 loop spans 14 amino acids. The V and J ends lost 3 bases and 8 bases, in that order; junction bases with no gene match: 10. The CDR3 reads CSARSLAAGDIQYF. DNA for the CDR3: TGCAGTGCTAGGTCTCTCGCGGCGGGGGACATTCAGTACTTC.

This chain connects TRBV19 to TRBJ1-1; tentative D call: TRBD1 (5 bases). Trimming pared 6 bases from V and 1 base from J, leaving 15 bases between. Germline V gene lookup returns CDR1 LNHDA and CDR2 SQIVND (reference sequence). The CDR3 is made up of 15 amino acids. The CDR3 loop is CASSILEGANTEAFF. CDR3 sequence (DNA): TGTGCCAGTAGCATCCTCGAAGGGGCGAACACTGAAGCTTTCTTT. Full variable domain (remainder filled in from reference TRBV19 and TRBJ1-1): DGGITQSPKYLFRKEGQNVTLSCEQNLNHDAMYWYRQDPGQGLRLIYYSQIVNDFQKGDIAEGYSVSREKKESFPLTVTSAQKNPTAFYLCASSILEGANTEAFFGQGTRLTVV.

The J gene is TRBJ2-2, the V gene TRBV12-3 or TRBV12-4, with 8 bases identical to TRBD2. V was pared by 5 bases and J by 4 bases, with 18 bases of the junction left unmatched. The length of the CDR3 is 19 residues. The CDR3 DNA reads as TGTGCCAGCAGTGCCGGGACTAGGGGTAGCCTCGTGTCCACCGGGGAGCTGTTTTTT. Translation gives CASSAGTRGSLVSTGELFF.

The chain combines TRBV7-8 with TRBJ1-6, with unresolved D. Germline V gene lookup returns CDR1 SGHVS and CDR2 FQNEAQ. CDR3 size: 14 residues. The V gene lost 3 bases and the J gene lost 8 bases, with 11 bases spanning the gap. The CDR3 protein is CASSLSTYDSPLHF. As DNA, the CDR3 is TGTGCCAGCAGCTTGTCCACGTACGATTCACCCCTCCACTTT.

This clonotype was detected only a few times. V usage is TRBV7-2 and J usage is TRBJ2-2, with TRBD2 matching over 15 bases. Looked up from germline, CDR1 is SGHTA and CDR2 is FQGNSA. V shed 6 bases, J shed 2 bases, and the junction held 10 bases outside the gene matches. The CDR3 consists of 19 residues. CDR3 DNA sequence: TGTGCCAGCAGACCTCCGGGACTAGCGGGGGGAACTAACACCGGGGAGCTGTTTTTT. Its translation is CASRPPGLAGGTNTGELFF.

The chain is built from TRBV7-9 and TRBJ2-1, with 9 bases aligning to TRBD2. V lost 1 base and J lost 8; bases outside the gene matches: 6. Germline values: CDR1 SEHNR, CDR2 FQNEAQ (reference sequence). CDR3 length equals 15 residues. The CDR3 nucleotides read TGTGCCAGCAGCTTAGGAGGCGGGAGGGGATATGAGCAGTTCTTC. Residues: CASSLGGGRGYEQFF.

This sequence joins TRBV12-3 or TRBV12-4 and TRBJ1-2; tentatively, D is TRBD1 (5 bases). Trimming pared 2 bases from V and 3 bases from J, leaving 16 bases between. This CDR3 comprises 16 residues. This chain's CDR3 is CASSLTQTGPHYGYTF. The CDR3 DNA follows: TGTGCCAGCAGTTTAACCCAAACGGGACCCCACTATGGCTACACCTTC.

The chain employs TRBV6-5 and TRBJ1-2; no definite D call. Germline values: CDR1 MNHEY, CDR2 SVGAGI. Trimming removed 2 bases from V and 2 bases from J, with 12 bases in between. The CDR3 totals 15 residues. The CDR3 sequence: CASSYNSPVNYGYTF. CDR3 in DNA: TGTGCCAGCAGTTACAATTCGCCAGTCAACTATGGCTACACCTTC.

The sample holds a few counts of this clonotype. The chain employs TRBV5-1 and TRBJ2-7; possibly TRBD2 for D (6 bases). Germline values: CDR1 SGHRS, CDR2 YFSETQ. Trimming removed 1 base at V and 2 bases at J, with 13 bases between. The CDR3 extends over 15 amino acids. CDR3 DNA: TGCGCCAGCAGCTTGAGGCCCGGGGGTCCCTACGAGCAGTACTTC. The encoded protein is CASSLRPGGPYEQYF.

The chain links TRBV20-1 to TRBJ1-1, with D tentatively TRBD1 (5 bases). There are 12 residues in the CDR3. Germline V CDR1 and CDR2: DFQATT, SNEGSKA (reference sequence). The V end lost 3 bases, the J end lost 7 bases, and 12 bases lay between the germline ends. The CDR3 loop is CSARGRGYEAFF. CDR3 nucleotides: TGCAGTGCTAGGGGGAGGGGATATGAAGCTTTCTTT.

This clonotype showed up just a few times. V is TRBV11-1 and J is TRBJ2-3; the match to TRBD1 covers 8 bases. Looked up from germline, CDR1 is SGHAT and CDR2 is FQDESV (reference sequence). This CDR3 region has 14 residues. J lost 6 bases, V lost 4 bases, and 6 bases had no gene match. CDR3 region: CASSSHRGSDTQYF. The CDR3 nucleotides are TGTGCCAGCAGCTCCCACAGGGGGTCCGATACGCAGTATTTT.

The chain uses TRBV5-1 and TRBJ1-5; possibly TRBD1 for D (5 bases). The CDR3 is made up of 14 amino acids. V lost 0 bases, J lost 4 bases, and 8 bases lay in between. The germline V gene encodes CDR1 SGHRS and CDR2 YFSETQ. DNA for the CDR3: TGCGCCAGCAGCTTGGAGTCAGGGAATCAGCCCCAGCATTTT. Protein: CASSLESGNQPQHF.

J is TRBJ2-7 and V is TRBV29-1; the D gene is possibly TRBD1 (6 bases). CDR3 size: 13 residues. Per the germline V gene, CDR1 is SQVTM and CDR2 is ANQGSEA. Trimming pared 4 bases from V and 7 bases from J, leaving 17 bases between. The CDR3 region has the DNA TGCAGCGTTGGACTGTTCGATAGGGGGGAGCAGTACTTC. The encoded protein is CSVGLFDRGEQYF.

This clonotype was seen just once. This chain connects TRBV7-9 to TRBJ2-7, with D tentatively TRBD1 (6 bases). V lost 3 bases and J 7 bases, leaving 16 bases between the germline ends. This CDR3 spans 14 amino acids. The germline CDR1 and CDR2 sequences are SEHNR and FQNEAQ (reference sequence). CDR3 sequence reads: CASSLGPLGTEQYF. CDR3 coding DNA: TGTGCCAGCAGCTTGGGTCCTCTCGGGACAGAGCAGTACTTC.

The CDR3, as DNA: TGTGCCAGCAGCCCCAGTACGAGCACCCAGTATTTT. Amino acids: CASSPSTSTQYF. V and J are TRBV7-2 and TRBJ2-3; no definite D call. The CDR3 covers 12 residues. V shed 5 bases and J shed 12 bases, with 15 bases lying between them. Germline V gene lookup returns CDR1 SGHTA and CDR2 FQGNSA.

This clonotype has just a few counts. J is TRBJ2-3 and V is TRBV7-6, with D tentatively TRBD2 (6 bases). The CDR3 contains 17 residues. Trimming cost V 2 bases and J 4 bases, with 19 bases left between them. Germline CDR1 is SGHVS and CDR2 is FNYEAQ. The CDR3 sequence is CASSLTSGGIVADTQYF. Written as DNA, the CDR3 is TGTGCCAGCAGCTTAACGTCCGGGGGAATCGTGGCAGATACGCAGTATTTT. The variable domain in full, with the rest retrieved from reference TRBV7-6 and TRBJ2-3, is GAGVSQSPRYKVTKRGQDVALRCDPISGHVSLYWYRQALGQGPEFLTYFNYEAQQDKSGLPNDRFSAERPEGSISTLTIQRTEQRDSAMYRCASSLTSGGIVADTQYFGPGTRLTVL.

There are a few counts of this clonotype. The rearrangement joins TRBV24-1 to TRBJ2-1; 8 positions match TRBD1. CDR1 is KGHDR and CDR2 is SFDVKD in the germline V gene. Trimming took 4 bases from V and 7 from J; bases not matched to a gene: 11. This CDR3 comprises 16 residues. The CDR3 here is CATSDWTGMGGNEQFF. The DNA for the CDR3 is TGTGCCACCAGTGACTGGACAGGGATGGGGGGTAATGAGCAGTTCTTC.

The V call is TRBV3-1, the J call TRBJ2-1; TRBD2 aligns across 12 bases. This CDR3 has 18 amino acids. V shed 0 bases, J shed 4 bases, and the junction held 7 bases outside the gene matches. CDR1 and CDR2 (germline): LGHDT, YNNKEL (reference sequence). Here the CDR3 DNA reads TGTGCCAGCAGCCAAGATCTGCCGCTAGCGGGAGGGTACAATGAGCAGTTCTTC. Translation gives CASSQDLPLAGGYNEQFF.

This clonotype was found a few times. The CDR3 loop is CASSWGQGGPYEQYF. The CDR3 coding sequence is TGCGCCAGCAGCTGGGGACAGGGAGGGCCCTACGAGCAGTACTTC. The chain joins TRBV5-1 to TRBJ2-7; 9 bases line up with TRBD1. This CDR3 region has 15 residues. Germline lookup yields CDR1 SGHRS and CDR2 YFSETQ. J lost 2 bases, V lost 3 bases, and 6 bases had no gene match.

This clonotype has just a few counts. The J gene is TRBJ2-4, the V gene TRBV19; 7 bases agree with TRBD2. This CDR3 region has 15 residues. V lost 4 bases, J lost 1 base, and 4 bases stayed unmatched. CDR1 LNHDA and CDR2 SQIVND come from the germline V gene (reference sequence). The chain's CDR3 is CASSSGRGAKNIQYF. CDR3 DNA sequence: TGTGCCAGTAGTAGCGGGAGAGGGGCCAAAAACATTCAGTACTTC.

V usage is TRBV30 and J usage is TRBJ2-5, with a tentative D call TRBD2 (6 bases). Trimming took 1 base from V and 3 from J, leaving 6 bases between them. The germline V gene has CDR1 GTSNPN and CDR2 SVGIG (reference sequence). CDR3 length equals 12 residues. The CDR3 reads CAWSGGEETQYF. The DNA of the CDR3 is TGTGCCTGGAGTGGGGGGGAAGAGACCCAGTACTTC. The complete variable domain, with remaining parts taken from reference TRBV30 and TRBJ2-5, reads SQTIHQWPATLVQPVGSPLSLECTVEGTSNPNLYWYRQAAGRGLQLLFYSVGIGQISSEVPQNLSASRPQDRQFILSSKKLLLSDSGFYLCAWSGGEETQYFGPGTRLLVL.

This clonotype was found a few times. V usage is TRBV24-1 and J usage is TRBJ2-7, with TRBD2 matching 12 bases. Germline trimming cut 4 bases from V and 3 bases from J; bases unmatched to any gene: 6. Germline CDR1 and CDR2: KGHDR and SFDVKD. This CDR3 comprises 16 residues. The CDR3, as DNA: TGTGCCACCAGTGACCCTAGCGGGAGGGCCGGCTACGAGCAGTACTTC. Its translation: CATSDPSGRAGYEQYF.

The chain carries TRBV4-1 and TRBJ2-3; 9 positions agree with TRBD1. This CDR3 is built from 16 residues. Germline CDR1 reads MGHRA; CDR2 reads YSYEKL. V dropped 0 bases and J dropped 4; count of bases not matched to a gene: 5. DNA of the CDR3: TGCGCCAGCAGCCAAGATGCGGACAGGGGCGCAGATACGCAGTATTTT. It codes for CASSQDADRGADTQYF.

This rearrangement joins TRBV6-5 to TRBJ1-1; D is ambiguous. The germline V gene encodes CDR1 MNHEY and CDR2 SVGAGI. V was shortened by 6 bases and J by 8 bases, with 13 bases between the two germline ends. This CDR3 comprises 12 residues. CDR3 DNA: TGTGCCAGCAGCAGACCGTCCGTGGAAGCTTTCTTT. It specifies CASSRPSVEAFF.

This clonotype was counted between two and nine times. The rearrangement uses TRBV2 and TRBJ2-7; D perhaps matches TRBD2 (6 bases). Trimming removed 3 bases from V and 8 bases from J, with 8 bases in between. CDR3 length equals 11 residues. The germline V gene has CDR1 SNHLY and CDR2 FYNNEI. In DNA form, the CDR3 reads TGTGCCAGCAGTGAGGAGGGGAAGCAGTACTTC. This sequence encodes CASSEEGKQYF.

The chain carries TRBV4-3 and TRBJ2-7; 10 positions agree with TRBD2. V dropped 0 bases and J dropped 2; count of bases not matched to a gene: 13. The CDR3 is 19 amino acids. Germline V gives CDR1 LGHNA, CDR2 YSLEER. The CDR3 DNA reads TGCGCCAGCAGCCAAGAAGTGAGCGGGAGGGCCGGGAAAGCCTACGAGCAGTACTTC. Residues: CASSQEVSGRAGKAYEQYF.

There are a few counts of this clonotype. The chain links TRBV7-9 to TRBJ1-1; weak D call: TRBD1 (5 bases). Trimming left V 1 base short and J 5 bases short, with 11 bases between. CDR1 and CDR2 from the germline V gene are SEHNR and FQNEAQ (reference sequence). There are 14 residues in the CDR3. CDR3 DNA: TGTGCCAGCAGCTTAGGTGCAGGGATTACTGAAGCTTTCTTT. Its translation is CASSLGAGITEAFF.